This entry features one TCR beta chain sequence. Some clones are missing from TCRdb's copy, which holds only in-frame ones; the method was immunoSEQ multiplex PCR. The data hold 100,000 to 150,000 clones, with roughly 79% observed a single time. These data are taken from a study of blood T cell repertoires in COVID-19. Study in general: The cDNA or gDNA used as material had been derived from T cells, B-cell-depleted T cells, or PBMCs.

CDR1 MGHRA and CDR2 YSYEKL come from the germline V gene. CDR3 length: 15 residues. Trimming removed 6 bases from V and 8 bases from J, with 22 bases in between. Input material: peripheral blood. The genes are TRBV4-1 and TRBJ1-1, with D perhaps TRBD1 (6 bases). The TCR sequence derives from a man between 65 and 85 years old with acute or convalescent COVID-19. The CDR3 nucleotides are TGCGCCAGCAGTCAGGGCTTACAGGGCCTGGGGGAAGCTTTCTTT. Its translation is CASSQGLQGLGEAFF.